The T cell receptor (beta chain) under discussion was sequenced for a study of T cell responses to AZD1222 COVID-19 vaccine. Trimming stripped 1 base from V and 7 bases from J, with 5 bases between. CDR3 size: 13 residues. Looked up from germline, CDR1 is SGHVS and CDR2 is FNYEAQ. Study observations and caveats: Only a handful of AZD1222 recipients, more than five in all, had baseline seropositivity.

In regard to this clone: Its target is not known.

The table came from immunoSEQ multiplex PCR; TCRdb's copy has only in-frame clones and leaves some out. The sample yields 180,000 or so clones, 94% seen once. The chain recombines TRBV7-6 with TRBJ1-6; D ambiguous. The source was peripheral blood, collected on day 0 of AZD1222 vaccination. This receptor was taken from an adult in good health. CDR3: CASSLEWNSPLHF. CDR3 DNA sequence: TGTGCCAGCAGCTTAGAATGGAATTCACCCCTCCACTTT. Filled out from reference TRBV7-6 and TRBJ1-6, the complete variable domain reads GAGVSQSPRYKVTKRGQDVALRCDPISGHVSLYWYRQALGQGPEFLTYFNYEAQQDKSGLPNDRFSAERPEGSISTLTIQRTEQRDSAMYRCASSLEWNSPLHFGNGTRLTVT.